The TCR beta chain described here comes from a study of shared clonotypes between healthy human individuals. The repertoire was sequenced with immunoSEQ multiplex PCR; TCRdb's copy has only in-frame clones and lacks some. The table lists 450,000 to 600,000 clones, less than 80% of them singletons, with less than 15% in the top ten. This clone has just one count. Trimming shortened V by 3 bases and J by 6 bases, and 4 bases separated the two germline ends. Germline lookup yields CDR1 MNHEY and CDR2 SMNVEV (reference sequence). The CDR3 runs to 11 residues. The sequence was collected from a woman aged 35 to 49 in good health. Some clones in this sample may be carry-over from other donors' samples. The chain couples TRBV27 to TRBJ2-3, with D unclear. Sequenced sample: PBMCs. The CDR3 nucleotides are TGTGCCAGCAGTTTTCGCGATACGCAGTATTTT. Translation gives CASSFRDTQYF.